These T cell receptor beta chains were read from a single sample in a study of cytomegalovirus exposure and HLA in healthy donors. Repertoires were generated with immunoSEQ multiplex PCR, while TCRdb's copy carries only in-frame clones and drops some. The repertoire consists of approximately 100,000 clones, with around three quarters occurring once and the leading ten covering more than 3.5%. The sequenced sample was PBMCs. These TCRs come from a female donor in good health and CMV-seropositive. The CDR3 runs from the conserved cysteine through the conserved F or W. The D gene is left open where the match is weak. Not all rows give a size; the values are once, few, many and, for expanded clones, a class.

j_call: TRBJ1-4; cdr3_length: 15; v_call: TRBV7-6; d_call: TRBD1; clone_size: .; cdr3_nt: TGTGCCAGCAGCTTAAGGACAGGGCTGGACGAAAAACTGTTTTTT; cdr3_aa: CASSLRTGLDEKLFF
j_call: TRBJ1-2; cdr3_length: 13; v_call: TRBV15; d_call: TRBD1; clone_size: .; cdr3_nt: TGTGCCACCAGCCGCAGGGGGATGGATGGCTACACCTTC; cdr3_aa: CATSRRGMDGYTF
j_call: TRBJ1-1; cdr3_length: 12; v_call: TRBV6-5; d_call: .; clone_size: .; cdr3_nt: TGTGCCAGCAGCCGGGAGTACACTGAAGCTTTCTTT; cdr3_aa: CASSREYTEAFF
j_call: TRBJ2-1; cdr3_length: 15; v_call: TRBV7-8; d_call: TRBD2; clone_size: .; cdr3_nt: TGTGCCAGCAGCCCCCGGGGTAGCGGGGTCAATGAGCAGTTCTTC; cdr3_aa: CASSPRGSGVNEQFF
j_call: TRBJ2-3; cdr3_length: 15; v_call: TRBV11-2; d_call: .; clone_size: .; cdr3_nt: TGTGCCAGCAGCTTAAGTGCAGGAAAGACAGATACGCAGTATTTT; cdr3_aa: CASSLSAGKTDTQYF
j_call: TRBJ2-7; cdr3_length: 19; v_call: TRBV5-1; d_call: .; clone_size: .; cdr3_nt: TGCGCCAGCAGCTTGGGTCCAGGCACCCCGGGACAAGTCTCCTACGAGCAGTACTTC; cdr3_aa: CASSLGPGTPGQVSYEQYF
j_call: TRBJ2-1; cdr3_length: 15; v_call: TRBV5-1; d_call: TRBD2; clone_size: .; cdr3_nt: TGCGCCAGCAGCTTGGAACTAGCGGGCCGCAATGAGCAGTTCTTC; cdr3_aa: CASSLELAGRNEQFF
j_call: TRBJ2-7; cdr3_length: 14; v_call: TRBV9; d_call: .; clone_size: .; cdr3_nt: TGTGCCAGCAGCGCGGACAGCCTTCTTTACGAGCAGTACTTC; cdr3_aa: CASSADSLLYEQYF
j_call: TRBJ2-1; cdr3_length: 15; v_call: TRBV13; d_call: TRBD2; clone_size: .; cdr3_nt: TGTGCCAGCCGCGGGGGGGCCGGTTCCTACAATGAGCAGTTCTTC; cdr3_aa: CASRGGAGSYNEQFF
j_call: TRBJ2-7; cdr3_length: 14; v_call: TRBV5-1; d_call: .; clone_size: once; cdr3_nt: TGCGCCAGCAGCTTCAACGTACAGGGCACGGAGCAGTACTTC; cdr3_aa: CASSFNVQGTEQYF
j_call: TRBJ1-3; cdr3_length: 14; v_call: TRBV6-1; d_call: .; clone_size: .; cdr3_nt: TGTGCCAGCAGTGAATACAGGGCTGGAAACACCATATATTTT; cdr3_aa: CASSEYRAGNTIYF
j_call: TRBJ2-7; cdr3_length: 13; v_call: TRBV29-1; d_call: TRBD2; clone_size: .; cdr3_nt: TGCAGCGTTGGGCTAGCGGGTTCCTACGAGCAGTACTTC; cdr3_aa: CSVGLAGSYEQYF
j_call: TRBJ2-7; cdr3_length: 16; v_call: TRBV6-5; d_call: TRBD2; clone_size: .; cdr3_nt: TGTGCCAGCAGTTACCAGTTTAGGGGAGGGGTTTACGAGCAGTACTTC; cdr3_aa: CASSYQFRGGVYEQYF
j_call: TRBJ2-1; cdr3_length: 14; v_call: TRBV7-9; d_call: .; clone_size: .; cdr3_nt: TGTGCCAGCGAGGAGGAGCATTCCTACAATGAGCAGTTCTTC; cdr3_aa: CASEEEHSYNEQFF
j_call: TRBJ1-2; cdr3_length: 14; v_call: TRBV29-1; d_call: .; clone_size: .; cdr3_nt: TGCAGCGGGGGTGGTGGAACTAGCAACTATGGCTACACCTTC; cdr3_aa: CSGGGGTSNYGYTF
j_call: TRBJ2-7; cdr3_length: 16; v_call: TRBV25-1; d_call: TRBD1; clone_size: few; cdr3_nt: TGTGCCAGCAGTGAATGGGGGAGGACAGGGGGCTACGAGCAGTACTTC; cdr3_aa: CASSEWGRTGGYEQYF
j_call: TRBJ2-1; cdr3_length: 16; v_call: TRBV4-1; d_call: TRBD1; clone_size: .; cdr3_nt: TGCGCCAGCAGCCAATCCGGGACAGGGGTCTACGGTGAGCAGTTCTTC; cdr3_aa: CASSQSGTGVYGEQFF
j_call: TRBJ2-3; cdr3_length: 14; v_call: TRBV19; d_call: .; clone_size: .; cdr3_nt: TGTGCCAGTAGTATAGGGGGCTACCCAGATACGCAGTATTTT; cdr3_aa: CASSIGGYPDTQYF
j_call: TRBJ1-6; cdr3_length: 15; v_call: TRBV6-1; d_call: TRBD1; clone_size: .; cdr3_nt: TGTGCCAGCAGTATATCCGGGACAGGGGGATCACCCCTCCACTTT; cdr3_aa: CASSISGTGGSPLHF
j_call: TRBJ2-5; cdr3_length: 13; v_call: TRBV15; d_call: .; clone_size: .; cdr3_nt: TGTGCCACCAGCAGAGCAGGGAAAGAGACCCAGTACTTC; cdr3_aa: CATSRAGKETQYF
j_call: TRBJ2-7; cdr3_length: 14; v_call: TRBV6-5; d_call: .; clone_size: .; cdr3_nt: TGTGCCAGCAGTTACTCGAAACAAGCCTACGAGCAGTACTTC; cdr3_aa: CASSYSKQAYEQYF
j_call: TRBJ2-3; cdr3_length: 14; v_call: TRBV5-1; d_call: TRBD2; clone_size: .; cdr3_nt: TGCGCCAGCAGCTTGGGCGGGAGTTTCGATACGCAGTATTTT; cdr3_aa: CASSLGGSFDTQYF
j_call: TRBJ2-1; cdr3_length: 20; v_call: TRBV30; d_call: TRBD2; clone_size: .; cdr3_nt: TGTGCCTGGAGTGTAAGGTTTGTTAGCGGGGGGGAAGGCTCCCACAATGAGCAGTTCTTC; cdr3_aa: CAWSVRFVSGGEGSHNEQFF
j_call: TRBJ2-5; cdr3_length: 12; v_call: TRBV27; d_call: .; clone_size: .; cdr3_nt: TGTGCCAGCAGGGACCGAGCGGGGACCCAGTACTTC; cdr3_aa: CASRDRAGTQYF
j_call: TRBJ2-2; cdr3_length: 14; v_call: TRBV5-1; d_call: .; clone_size: .; cdr3_nt: TGCGCCAGCAGAAGACTAGTCGGCACCGGGGAGCTGTTTTTT; cdr3_aa: CASRRLVGTGELFF
j_call: TRBJ2-2; cdr3_length: 16; v_call: TRBV11-2; d_call: TRBD1; clone_size: .; cdr3_nt: TGTGCCAGCAGTCGGGGGACAGGGTTAGACACCGGGGAGCTGTTTTTT; cdr3_aa: CASSRGTGLDTGELFF
j_call: TRBJ1-2; cdr3_length: 13; v_call: TRBV5-8; d_call: .; clone_size: .; cdr3_nt: TGTGCCAGCAGCTTGTCGCTCGGGGATAGCTACACCTTC; cdr3_aa: CASSLSLGDSYTF
j_call: TRBJ2-3; cdr3_length: 15; v_call: TRBV11-1; d_call: .; clone_size: .; cdr3_nt: TGTGCCAGCAGCCTGGGTGGGGGACTCACAGATACGCAGTATTTT; cdr3_aa: CASSLGGGLTDTQYF
j_call: TRBJ1-1; cdr3_length: 14; v_call: TRBV5-4; d_call: .; clone_size: .; cdr3_nt: TGTGCCAGCACCTCCGGGGGGATGAACACTGAAGCTTTCTTT; cdr3_aa: CASTSGGMNTEAFF
j_call: TRBJ1-2; cdr3_length: 13; v_call: TRBV19; d_call: .; clone_size: .; cdr3_nt: TGTGCCAGTAACCATCCACCCGCGGATGGCTACACCTTC; cdr3_aa: CASNHPPADGYTF
j_call: TRBJ1-5; cdr3_length: 13; v_call: TRBV30; d_call: .; clone_size: .; cdr3_nt: TGTGCCTGGAGTGCGGGGGGCAATCAGCCCCAGCATTTT; cdr3_aa: CAWSAGGNQPQHF
j_call: TRBJ1-3; cdr3_length: 14; v_call: TRBV18; d_call: TRBD1; clone_size: .; cdr3_nt: TGTGCCAGCCCCTCCTTGGACAGGCCTAACACCATATATTTT; cdr3_aa: CASPSLDRPNTIYF
j_call: TRBJ2-1; cdr3_length: 18; v_call: TRBV4-1; d_call: TRBD2; clone_size: .; cdr3_nt: TGCGCCAGCAGCCTCGGACTAGCGCGGGGCTCGCGTTTCAATGAGCAGTTCTTC; cdr3_aa: CASSLGLARGSRFNEQFF
j_call: TRBJ2-3; cdr3_length: 16; v_call: TRBV9; d_call: TRBD2; clone_size: once; cdr3_nt: TGTGCCAGCAGCTCATGGGCTAGCGGGGGTACAGATACGCAGTATTTT; cdr3_aa: CASSSWASGGTDTQYF
j_call: TRBJ1-1; cdr3_length: 16; v_call: TRBV7-9; d_call: TRBD1; clone_size: .; cdr3_nt: TGTGCCAGCAGCTACGGAACAGGGGACCTGAACACTGAAGCTTTCTTT; cdr3_aa: CASSYGTGDLNTEAFF
j_call: TRBJ2-3; cdr3_length: 15; v_call: TRBV7-2; d_call: TRBD2; clone_size: .; cdr3_nt: TGTGCCAGCAGCTTAGAGGGGACTACTATAAATACGCAGTATTTT; cdr3_aa: CASSLEGTTINTQYF
j_call: TRBJ2-1; cdr3_length: 15; v_call: TRBV7-2; d_call: TRBD2; clone_size: .; cdr3_nt: TGTGCCAGCAGTTCCAGCGGGATGAGGAGCAATGAGCAGTTCTTC; cdr3_aa: CASSSSGMRSNEQFF
j_call: TRBJ2-1; cdr3_length: 15; v_call: TRBV5-1; d_call: TRBD1; clone_size: .; cdr3_nt: TGCGCCAGCAGCCCGACAGGGGAGTCCTACAATGAGCAGTTCTTC; cdr3_aa: CASSPTGESYNEQFF
j_call: TRBJ2-2; cdr3_length: 13; v_call: TRBV19; d_call: TRBD1; clone_size: .; cdr3_nt: TGTGCCAGTGCCAGGGGGCAAGGCGGGGAGCTGTTTTTT; cdr3_aa: CASARGQGGELFF
j_call: TRBJ2-5; cdr3_length: 16; v_call: TRBV5-6; d_call: TRBD2; clone_size: .; cdr3_nt: TGTGCCAGCAGCTTGGTAGAGCGGGGGTTTAGGGAGACCCAGTACTTC; cdr3_aa: CASSLVERGFRETQYF
j_call: TRBJ2-7; cdr3_length: 18; v_call: TRBV7-2; d_call: TRBD2; clone_size: once; cdr3_nt: TGTGCCAGCAGCTTAGGCCTCCTTGGGCGGGGGGGCCTCTACGAGCAGTACTTC; cdr3_aa: CASSLGLLGRGGLYEQYF
j_call: TRBJ1-4; cdr3_length: 16; v_call: TRBV5-1; d_call: .; clone_size: .; cdr3_nt: TGCGCCAGCAGCGTGAATCGGGGGAGTATCGGTGAAAAACTGTTTTTT; cdr3_aa: CASSVNRGSIGEKLFF
j_call: TRBJ2-3; cdr3_length: 18; v_call: TRBV5-1; d_call: .; clone_size: once; cdr3_nt: TGCGCCAGCAGCTTGGGCCCCTTGGGGGGGGGCCTCACAGATACGCAGTATTTT; cdr3_aa: CASSLGPLGGGLTDTQYF
j_call: TRBJ1-2; cdr3_length: 16; v_call: TRBV4-2; d_call: TRBD1; clone_size: .; cdr3_nt: TGTGCCAGCACCAAAGGGGGCTGGGGGGCAGACTATGGCTACACCTTC; cdr3_aa: CASTKGGWGADYGYTF